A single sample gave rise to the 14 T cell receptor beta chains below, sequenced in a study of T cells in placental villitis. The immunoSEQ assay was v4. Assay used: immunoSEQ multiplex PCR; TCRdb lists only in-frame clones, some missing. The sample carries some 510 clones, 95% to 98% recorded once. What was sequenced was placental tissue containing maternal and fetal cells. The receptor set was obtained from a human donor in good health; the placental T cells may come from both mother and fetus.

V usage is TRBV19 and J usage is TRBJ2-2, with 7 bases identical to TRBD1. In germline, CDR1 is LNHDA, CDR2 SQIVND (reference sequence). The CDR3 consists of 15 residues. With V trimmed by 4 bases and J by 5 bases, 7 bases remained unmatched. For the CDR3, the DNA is TGTGCCAGTAGTAAACCGACAGGGCGAACCGGGGAGCTGTTTTTT. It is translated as CASSKPTGRTGELFF. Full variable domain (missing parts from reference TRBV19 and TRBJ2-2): DGGITQSPKYLFRKEGQNVTLSCEQNLNHDAMYWYRQDPGQGLRLIYYSQIVNDFQKGDIAEGYSVSREKKESFPLTVTSAQKNPTAFYLCASSKPTGRTGELFFGEGSRLTVL.

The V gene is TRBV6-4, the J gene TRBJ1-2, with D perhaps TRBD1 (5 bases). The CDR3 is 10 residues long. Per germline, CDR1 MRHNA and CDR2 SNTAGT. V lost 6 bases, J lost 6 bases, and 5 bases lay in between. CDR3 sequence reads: CASRGDGYTF. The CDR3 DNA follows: TGTGCCAGCAGAGGGGATGGCTACACCTTC.

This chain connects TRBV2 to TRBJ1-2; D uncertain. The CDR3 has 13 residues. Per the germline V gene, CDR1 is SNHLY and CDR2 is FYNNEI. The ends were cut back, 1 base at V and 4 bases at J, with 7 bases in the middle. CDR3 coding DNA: TGTGCCAGCAGTGAAGGGACGGGCTATGGCTACACCTTC. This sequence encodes CASSEGTGYGYTF.

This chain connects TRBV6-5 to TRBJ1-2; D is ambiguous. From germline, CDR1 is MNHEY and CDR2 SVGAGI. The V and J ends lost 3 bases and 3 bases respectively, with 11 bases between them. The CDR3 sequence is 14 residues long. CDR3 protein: CASSYYVGDYGYTF. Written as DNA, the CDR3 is TGTGCCAGCAGTTATTACGTGGGAGACTATGGCTACACCTTC.

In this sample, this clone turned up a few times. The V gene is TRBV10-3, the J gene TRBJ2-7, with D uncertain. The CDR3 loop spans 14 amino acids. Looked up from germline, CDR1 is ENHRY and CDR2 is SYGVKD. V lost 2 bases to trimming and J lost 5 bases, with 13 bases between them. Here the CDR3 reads CAISEDASDHEQYF. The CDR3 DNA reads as TGTGCCATCAGTGAGGATGCATCTGACCACGAGCAGTACTTC.

The CDR3 DNA reads as TGTGCCAGCAGCCTCCAGGCCCGACCTTCACCCCTCCACTTT. This codes for CASSLQARPSPLHF. The gene calls are TRBV3-1 (or the pseudogene TRBV3-2) and TRBJ1-6; D remains ambiguous. The V gene lost 4 bases and the J gene lost 9 bases, with 13 bases spanning the gap. The germline V gene encodes CDR1 LGHDT and CDR2 YNNKEL (reference sequence). This CDR3 has 14 amino acids.

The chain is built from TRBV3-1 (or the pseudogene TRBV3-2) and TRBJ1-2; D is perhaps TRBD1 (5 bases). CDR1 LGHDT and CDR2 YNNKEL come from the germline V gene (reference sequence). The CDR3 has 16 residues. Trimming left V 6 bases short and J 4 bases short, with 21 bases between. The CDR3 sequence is CASSQWIGRGPYGYTF. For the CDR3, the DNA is TGTGCCAGCAGTCAATGGATTGGGAGGGGTCCCTATGGCTACACCTTC.

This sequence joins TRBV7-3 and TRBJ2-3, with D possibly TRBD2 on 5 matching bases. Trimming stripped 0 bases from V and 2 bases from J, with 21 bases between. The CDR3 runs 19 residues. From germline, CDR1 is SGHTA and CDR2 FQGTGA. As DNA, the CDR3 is TGTGCCAGCAGCTTAACTCTGGTAGGCGGGCGACGTCCCACAGATACGCAGTATTTT. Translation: CASSLTLVGGRRPTDTQYF.

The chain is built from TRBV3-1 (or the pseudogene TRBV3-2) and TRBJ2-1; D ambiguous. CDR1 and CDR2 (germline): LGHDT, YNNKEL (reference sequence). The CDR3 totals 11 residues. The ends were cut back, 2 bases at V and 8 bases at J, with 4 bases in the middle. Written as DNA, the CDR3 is TGTGCCAGCAGCCAAATCCATGAGCAGTTCTTC. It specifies CASSQIHEQFF.

The CDR3 nucleotides are TGCAGCGTCACAGCTAACTATGGCTACACCTTC. Protein sequence: CSVTANYGYTF. The chain joins TRBV29-1 to TRBJ1-2; D is uncertain. The CDR3 covers 11 residues. The V gene's germline CDR1 is SQVTM and CDR2 ANQGSEA. The germline V and J ends were trimmed by 6 bases and 0 bases, with 5 bases remaining between them.

CDR3 region: CASSFDRPNARNTIYF. DNA of the CDR3: TGTGCCAGCAGCTTTGATCGTCCCAACGCACGAAACACCATATATTTT. V gene TRBV3-1 (or the pseudogene TRBV3-2) combines with J gene TRBJ1-3; D call uncertain. Trimming took 5 bases from V and 5 from J, leaving 19 bases between them. There are 16 residues in the CDR3. Germline CDR1 reads LGHDT; CDR2 reads YNNKEL (reference sequence).

CDR3 DNA: TGCGCCAGCAGCTTTAGGGACTCGCAACTGAATGAGCAGTTCTTC. It translates to CASSFRDSQLNEQFF. V gene TRBV5-1 combines with J gene TRBJ2-1; D perhaps matches TRBD2 (6 bases). CDR1 and CDR2 from the germline V gene are SGHRS and YFSETQ. The CDR3 spans 15 residues. Trimming pared 2 bases from V and 7 bases from J, leaving 16 bases between.

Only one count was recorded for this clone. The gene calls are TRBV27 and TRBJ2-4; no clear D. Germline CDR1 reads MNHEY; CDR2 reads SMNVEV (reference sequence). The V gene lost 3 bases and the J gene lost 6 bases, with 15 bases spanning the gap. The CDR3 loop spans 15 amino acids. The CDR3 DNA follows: TGTGCCAGCAGTTTTGCCCCTCTAGGTCTAAACATTCAGTACTTC. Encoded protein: CASSFAPLGLNIQYF.

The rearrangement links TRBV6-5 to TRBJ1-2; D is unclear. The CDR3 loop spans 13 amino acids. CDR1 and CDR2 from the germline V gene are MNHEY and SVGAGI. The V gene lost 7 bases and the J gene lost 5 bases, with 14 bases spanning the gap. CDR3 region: CASNLHKPYGYTF. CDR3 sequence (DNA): TGTGCCAGCAATTTACATAAACCGTATGGCTACACCTTC.